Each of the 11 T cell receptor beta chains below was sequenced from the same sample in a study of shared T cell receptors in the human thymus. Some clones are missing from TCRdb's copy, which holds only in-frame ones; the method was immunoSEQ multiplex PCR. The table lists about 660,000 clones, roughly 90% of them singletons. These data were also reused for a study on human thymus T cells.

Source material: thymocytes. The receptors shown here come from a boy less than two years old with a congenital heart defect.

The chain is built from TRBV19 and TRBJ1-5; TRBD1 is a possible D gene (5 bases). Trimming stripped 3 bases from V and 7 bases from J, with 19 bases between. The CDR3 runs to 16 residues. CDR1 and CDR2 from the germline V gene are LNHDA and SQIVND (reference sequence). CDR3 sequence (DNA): TGTGCCAGTAGTATTGGGGCCAGGCCCGCGGGGCAGCCCCAGCATTTT. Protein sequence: CASSIGARPAGQPQHF.

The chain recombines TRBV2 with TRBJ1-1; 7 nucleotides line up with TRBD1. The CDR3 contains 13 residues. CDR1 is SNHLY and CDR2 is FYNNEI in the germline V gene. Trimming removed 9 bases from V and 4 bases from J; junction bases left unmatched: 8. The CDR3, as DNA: TGTGCCAGTGCGGGACAGCAATCCACTGAAGCTTTCTTT. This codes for CASAGQQSTEAFF.

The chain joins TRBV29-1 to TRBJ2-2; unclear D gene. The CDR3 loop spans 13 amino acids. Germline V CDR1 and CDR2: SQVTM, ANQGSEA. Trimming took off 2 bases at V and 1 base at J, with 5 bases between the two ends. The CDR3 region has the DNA TGCAGCGTTGAACCCCTGAACACCGGGGAGCTGTTTTTT. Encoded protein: CSVEPLNTGELFF.

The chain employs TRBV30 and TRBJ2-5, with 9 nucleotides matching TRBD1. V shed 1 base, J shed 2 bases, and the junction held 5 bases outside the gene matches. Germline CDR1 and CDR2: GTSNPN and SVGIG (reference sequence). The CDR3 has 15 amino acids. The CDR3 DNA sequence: TGTGCCTGGAGTGCACCGGGACAGGGACAAGAGACCCAGTACTTC. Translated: CAWSAPGQGQETQYF.

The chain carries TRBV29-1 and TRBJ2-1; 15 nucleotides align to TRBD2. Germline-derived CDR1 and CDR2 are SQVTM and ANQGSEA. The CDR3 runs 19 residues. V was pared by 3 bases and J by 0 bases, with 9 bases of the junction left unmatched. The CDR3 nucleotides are TGCAGCGTTGATTACGGGACTAGCGGGAGGCTAAGCTCCTACAATGAGCAGTTCTTC. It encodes CSVDYGTSGRLSSYNEQFF.

The CDR3: CASSQDLGTGLYGYTF. In DNA, the CDR3 is TGTGCCAGCAGCCAAGATTTGGGGACAGGCCTCTATGGCTACACCTTC. V usage is TRBV4-2 and J usage is TRBJ1-2; 8 bases align to TRBD1. J lost 4 bases, V lost 0 bases, and 7 bases had no gene match. The CDR3 totals 16 residues. Germline loops: CDR1 LGHNA, CDR2 YNFKEQ.

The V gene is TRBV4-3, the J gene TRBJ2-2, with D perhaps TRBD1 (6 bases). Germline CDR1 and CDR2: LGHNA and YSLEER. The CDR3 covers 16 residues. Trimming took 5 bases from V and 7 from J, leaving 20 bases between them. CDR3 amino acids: CASSKFALQGDGELFF. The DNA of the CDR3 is TGCGCCAGCAGCAAATTCGCCCTACAGGGAGACGGGGAGCTGTTTTTT.

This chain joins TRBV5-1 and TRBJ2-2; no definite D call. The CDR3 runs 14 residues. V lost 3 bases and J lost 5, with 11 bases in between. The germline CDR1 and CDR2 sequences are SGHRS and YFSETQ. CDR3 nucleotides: TGCGCCAGCAGCTCCCACCCCGGTACCGGGGAGCTGTTTTTT. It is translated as CASSSHPGTGELFF.

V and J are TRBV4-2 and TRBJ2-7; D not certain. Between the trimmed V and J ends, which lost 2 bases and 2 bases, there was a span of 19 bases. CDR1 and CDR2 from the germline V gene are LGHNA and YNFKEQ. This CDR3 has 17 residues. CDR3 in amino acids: CASSQSPDNPKTYEQYF. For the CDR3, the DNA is TGTGCCAGCAGCCAAAGCCCCGACAACCCGAAGACCTACGAGCAGTACTTC.

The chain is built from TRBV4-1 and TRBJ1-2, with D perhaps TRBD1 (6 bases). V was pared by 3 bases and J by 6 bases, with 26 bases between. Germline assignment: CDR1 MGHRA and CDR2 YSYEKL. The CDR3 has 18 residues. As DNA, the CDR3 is TGCGCCAGCAGCCACGCGTCGCCGGACAGCCCATGGTGGGATGGCTACACCTTC. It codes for CASSHASPDSPWWDGYTF.

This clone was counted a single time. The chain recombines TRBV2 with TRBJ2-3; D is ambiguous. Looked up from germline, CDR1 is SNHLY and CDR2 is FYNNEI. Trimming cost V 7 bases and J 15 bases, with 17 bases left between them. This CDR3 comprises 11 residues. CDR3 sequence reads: CASKWAETTYF. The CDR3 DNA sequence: TGTGCCAGCAAATGGGCTGAGACCACATATTTT.